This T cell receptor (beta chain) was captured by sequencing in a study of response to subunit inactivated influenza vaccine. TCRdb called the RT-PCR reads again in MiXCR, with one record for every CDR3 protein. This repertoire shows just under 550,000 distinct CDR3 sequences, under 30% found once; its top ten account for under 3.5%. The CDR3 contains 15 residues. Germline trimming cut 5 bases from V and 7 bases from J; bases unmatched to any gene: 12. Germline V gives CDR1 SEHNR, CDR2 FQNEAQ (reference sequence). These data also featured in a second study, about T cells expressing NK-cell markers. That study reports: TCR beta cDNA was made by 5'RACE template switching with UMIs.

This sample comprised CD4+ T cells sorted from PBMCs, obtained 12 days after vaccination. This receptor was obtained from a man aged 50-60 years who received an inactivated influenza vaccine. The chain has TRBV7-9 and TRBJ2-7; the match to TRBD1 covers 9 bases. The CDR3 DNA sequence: TGTGCCAGCAGCCGGGATGGACAGGGGTCGGGGGAGCAGTACTTC. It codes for CASSRDGQGSGEQYF.